Below are 4 T cell receptor beta chains sequenced from a single sample in a study of CD8 T cells in Susac syndrome. An input of about 0.5 to 1 ug of RNA was subjected to reverse transcription using random hexamers. From the immunoSEQ multiplex PCR reads, TCRdb called clonotypes with MiXCR, one entry per CDR3 protein. The sample consists of about 130,000 distinct CDR3 sequences, 85% to 95% of them appearing once. Sequencing was done on a sample of CD8+ T cells from PBMCs. These receptors all come from a human donor with Susac syndrome.

This chain links TRBV29-1 with TRBJ1-2, with D perhaps matching TRBD1 (5 bases). The V gene's germline CDR1 is SQVTM and CDR2 ANQGSEA. V was pared by 6 bases and J by 2 bases, with 13 bases between. The CDR3 contains 13 residues. The CDR3 region is CSVPGLGNYGYTF. The CDR3 DNA is TGCAGCGTCCCGGGACTGGGAAACTATGGCTACACCTTC.

V gene TRBV7-6 combines with J gene TRBJ2-1, with a tentative D call TRBD2 (6 bases). The CDR3 has 14 residues. The germline CDR1 and CDR2 sequences are SGHVS and FNYEAQ. V dropped 5 bases and J dropped 8 bases, with 16 bases sitting between them. The DNA of the CDR3 is TGTGCCAGCAGCGATCGCGGGGCCACCCATGAGCAGTTCTTC. Translation: CASSDRGATHEQFF. Supplemented by reference TRBV7-6 and TRBJ2-1, the full variable domain reads GAGVSQSPRYKVTKRGQDVALRCDPISGHVSLYWYRQALGQGPEFLTYFNYEAQQDKSGLPNDRFSAERPEGSISTLTIQRTEQRDSAMYRCASSDRGATHEQFFGPGTRLTVL.

This sequence joins TRBV2 and TRBJ1-1, with D perhaps matching TRBD1 (5 bases). Germline V gene sequence: CDR1 SNHLY, CDR2 FYNNEI. With 2 bases removed from V and 7 bases from J, the gap between germline ends came to 17 bases. CDR3 length: 15 amino acids. The CDR3 DNA is TGTGCCAGCAGTGAATGGGGTCAGGGAAGGAATGAAGCTTTCTTT. It translates to CASSEWGQGRNEAFF.

The V call is TRBV6-1, the J call TRBJ2-1; D remains ambiguous. Germline V gives CDR1 MNHNS, CDR2 SASEGT. The germline V and J ends were trimmed by 2 bases and 4 bases, with 6 bases remaining between them. The CDR3 runs to 13 residues. CDR3 nucleotide sequence: TGTGCCAGCAGTGAACGTTCTTACAATGAGCAGTTCTTC. Protein sequence: CASSERSYNEQFF.